This T cell receptor (beta chain) comes out of a study of T cells in Graves' hyperthyroidism and ophthalmopathy. Germline lookup yields CDR1 KGHSH and CDR2 LQKENI. CDR3 length: 14 amino acids. Participants, patients aged 18 to 65, had newly diagnosed hyperthyroidism with a duration under 2 months. RNA transcripts yielded amplified TCR beta CDR3 regions. Primed by the HTBI set, a first-round RT-PCR was run on the TCR CDR3. MiXCR, applied by TCRdb to the multiplex PCR reads, yields one record per CDR3 protein. The table has about 760,000 distinct CDR3 sequences, over 35% seen once. Comment on this clonotype: This may stem from a read error, because a much larger clone lies one nucleotide away.

The sequence was obtained from a woman aged 40-49 years with Graves' hyperthyroidism. The chain joins TRBV18 to TRBJ1-1; weak D call: TRBD1 (6 bases). The sequenced sample consisted of blood. The chain's CDR3 is CASSLVGGYTDAFF. CDR3 DNA sequence: TGTGCCAGCAGCTTGGTAGGGGGATATACTGACGCTTTCTTT.